These T cell receptor beta chains were read from a single sample in a study of T cell repertoires in cytomegalovirus infection. TCRdb called the reads again in MiXCR, with one record for every CDR3 protein. The sample records around 740,000 distinct CDR3 sequences, about 40% being singletons. The source material was PBMCs. These receptors all come from a human donor in good health (CMV status not recorded). Some clones in this sample may be carry-over from other donors' samples. Each CDR3 is given with its conserved first and last residue. Fields, in order: J gene, V gene, D gene, clone size, CDR3 DNA, CDR3 protein. D genes are given only for firm matches. Size is stated for part of the rows, as once, few or many counts, or as a class when the clone is expanded.

j_gene: TRBJ2-3
v_gene: TRBV28
d_gene: .
abundance: .
CDR3nt: TGTGCCAGCAGTTTACCCCCCTCAGGGGCGGGAGTGACAGATACGCAGTATTTT
CDR3aa: CASSLPPSGAGVTDTQYF

j_gene: TRBJ1-1
v_gene: TRBV6-6
d_gene: .
abundance: few
CDR3nt: TGTGCCAGCAGTGATTCCGGGTTAAGCACTGAAGCTTTCTTT
CDR3aa: CASSDSGLSTEAFF

j_gene: TRBJ1-6
v_gene: TRBV7-8
d_gene: .
abundance: .
CDR3nt: TGTGCCAGCAGCGCCCGGACTGCCGAGGGTTCACCCCTCCACTTT
CDR3aa: CASSARTAEGSPLHF

j_gene: TRBJ2-7
v_gene: TRBV28
d_gene: TRBD1
abundance: .
CDR3nt: TGTGCCAGCAGTCTACCAGGCGGACAGGGGTTCTCCTACGAGCAGTACTTC
CDR3aa: CASSLPGGQGFSYEQYF

j_gene: TRBJ2-1
v_gene: TRBV11-2
d_gene: TRBD2
abundance: .
CDR3nt: TGTGCCAGCAGCTTAGATGGGCGAGCGGGAGGGCCCCGGAGGGATGAGCAGTTCTTC
CDR3aa: CASSLDGRAGGPRRDEQFF

j_gene: TRBJ2-1
v_gene: TRBV11-2
d_gene: .
abundance: few
CDR3nt: TGTGCCAGCAGCTTCGACAGACGGAATGAGCAGTTCTTC
CDR3aa: CASSFDRRNEQFF

j_gene: TRBJ2-1
v_gene: TRBV10-3
d_gene: .
abundance: .
CDR3nt: TGTGCCATCAGTGAGTCAGAGCGGCCCTACAATGAGCAGTTCTTC
CDR3aa: CAISESERPYNEQFF

j_gene: TRBJ2-6
v_gene: TRBV6-6
d_gene: .
abundance: .
CDR3nt: TGTGCCAGCAAAGGGGGGGACAGAGTAGCCAACGTCCTGACTTTC
CDR3aa: CASKGGDRVANVLTF

j_gene: TRBJ2-1
v_gene: TRBV12-3/TRBV12-4
d_gene: .
abundance: few
CDR3nt: TGTGCCAGCAGCCTACCGGGACGAAACTTGTATGAGCAGTTCTTC
CDR3aa: CASSLPGRNLYEQFF

j_gene: TRBJ2-7
v_gene: TRBV7-9
d_gene: TRBD2
abundance: few
CDR3nt: TGTGCCAGCAGCTTAGTTCCGGGAGGGCCCAGAACATCCTACGAGCAGTACTTC
CDR3aa: CASSLVPGGPRTSYEQYF

j_gene: TRBJ1-1
v_gene: TRBV30
d_gene: .
abundance: .
CDR3nt: TGTGCCTGGAGTGTAATCACGGACACTGAAGCTTTCTTT
CDR3aa: CAWSVITDTEAFF

j_gene: TRBJ2-5
v_gene: TRBV20-1
d_gene: .
abundance: .
CDR3nt: TGCAGTGTCACTGTAGAGACCCAGTACTTC
CDR3aa: CSVTVETQYF

j_gene: TRBJ2-7
v_gene: TRBV10-3
d_gene: TRBD2
abundance: few
CDR3nt: TGTGCCATCAGTTGGACTAGCTCCTACGAGCAGTACTTC
CDR3aa: CAISWTSSYEQYF

j_gene: TRBJ1-3
v_gene: TRBV28
d_gene: .
abundance: .
CDR3nt: TGTGCCAGCAGAGACAGGATAAGCTCTGGAAACACCATATATTTT
CDR3aa: CASRDRISSGNTIYF

j_gene: TRBJ2-1
v_gene: TRBV7-8
d_gene: .
abundance: few
CDR3nt: TGTGCCAGCAGCTTGAGTGGCGGAAATTTCTACAATGAGCAGTTCTTC
CDR3aa: CASSLSGGNFYNEQFF

j_gene: TRBJ2-7
v_gene: TRBV7-6
d_gene: TRBD1
abundance: few
CDR3nt: TGTGCCAGCAGCCTTGACAGGGCAGGACACGAGCAGTACTTC
CDR3aa: CASSLDRAGHEQYF

j_gene: TRBJ2-1
v_gene: TRBV7-2
d_gene: .
abundance: many
CDR3nt: TGTGCCAGCAGCTTTCTATCAGGGTCAGTAGTGCAGTTCTTC
CDR3aa: CASSFLSGSVVQFF

j_gene: TRBJ2-5
v_gene: TRBV4-1
d_gene: TRBD1
abundance: .
CDR3nt: TGCGCCAGCAGCCCGGCGGGACAGGGCGGGACCCAGTACTTC
CDR3aa: CASSPAGQGGTQYF

j_gene: TRBJ1-2
v_gene: TRBV10-2
d_gene: TRBD1
abundance: few
CDR3nt: TGCGCCAGCAGGGGGGACAGCCTTAACTATGGCTACACCTTC
CDR3aa: CASRGDSLNYGYTF

j_gene: TRBJ2-6
v_gene: TRBV14
d_gene: .
abundance: .
CDR3nt: TGTGCCAGCAGCCAAGATCCACCGGGGATAGTCTCTGGGGCCAACGTCCTGACTTTC
CDR3aa: CASSQDPPGIVSGANVLTF

j_gene: TRBJ2-3
v_gene: TRBV24-1
d_gene: TRBD1
abundance: .
CDR3nt: TGTGCCACCAGTGATCCCGGGACAGGGGACACAGATACGCAGTATTTT
CDR3aa: CATSDPGTGDTDTQYF

j_gene: TRBJ1-1
v_gene: TRBV5-1
d_gene: .
abundance: .
CDR3nt: TGCGCCAGCAGCTTGGAATCCGACAGGAACACTGAAGCTTTCTTT
CDR3aa: CASSLESDRNTEAFF

j_gene: TRBJ2-1
v_gene: TRBV5-1
d_gene: .
abundance: .
CDR3nt: TGCGCCAGCAGCTCACACCGGGACTCCTTCTACAATGAGCAGTTCTTC
CDR3aa: CASSSHRDSFYNEQFF

j_gene: TRBJ1-1
v_gene: TRBV12-3/TRBV12-4
d_gene: .
abundance: many
CDR3nt: TGTGCCAGCAGTTTAGGGGGCGGGAGCACTGAAGCTTTCTTT
CDR3aa: CASSLGGGSTEAFF

j_gene: TRBJ1-2
v_gene: TRBV7-9
d_gene: .
abundance: few
CDR3nt: TGTGCCAGCAGCTTAGTGGGGTTCGGGAACTATGGCTACACCTTC
CDR3aa: CASSLVGFGNYGYTF

j_gene: TRBJ2-7
v_gene: TRBV28
d_gene: TRBD1
abundance: .
CDR3nt: TGTGCCAGCAGTTTGTCCAACTCCCGGGACAGTGTAGCCTACGAGCAGTACTTC
CDR3aa: CASSLSNSRDSVAYEQYF

j_gene: TRBJ1-1
v_gene: TRBV19
d_gene: TRBD1
abundance: .
CDR3nt: TGTGCCAGTAGTATGGGGACAGGGTCACGTGAAGCTTTCTTT
CDR3aa: CASSMGTGSREAFF

j_gene: TRBJ2-6
v_gene: TRBV29-1
d_gene: .
abundance: .
CDR3nt: TGCAGCGTTGTAACCGGAGTTGATGGGGCCAACGTCCTGACTTTC
CDR3aa: CSVVTGVDGANVLTF

j_gene: TRBJ1-1
v_gene: TRBV6-6
d_gene: TRBD1
abundance: .
CDR3nt: TGTGCCAGCAGTTATCTCCGGGACAGGGGGCGGATGAACACTGAAGCTTTCTTT
CDR3aa: CASSYLRDRGRMNTEAFF

j_gene: TRBJ2-1
v_gene: TRBV28
d_gene: TRBD2
abundance: .
CDR3nt: TGTGCCAGCAGAGAGGGACTAGCGTACAATGAGCAGTTCTTC
CDR3aa: CASREGLAYNEQFF

j_gene: TRBJ1-3
v_gene: TRBV6-2/TRBV6-3
d_gene: .
abundance: .
CDR3nt: TGTGCCAGCAGTCCCCGGTGGAGAGCGCTCTCTGGAAACACCATATATTTT
CDR3aa: CASSPRWRALSGNTIYF

j_gene: TRBJ1-3
v_gene: TRBV29-1
d_gene: .
abundance: .
CDR3nt: TGCAGCGTTGAAGGGGGTATAGGAGGAAACACCATATATTTT
CDR3aa: CSVEGGIGGNTIYF

j_gene: TRBJ1-5
v_gene: TRBV12-3/TRBV12-4
d_gene: .
abundance: few
CDR3nt: TGTGCCAGCAGTTTAGCGCTTGGTAGTGTCGGGTCGTTGCGCAATCAGCCCCAGCATTTT
CDR3aa: CASSLALGSVGSLRNQPQHF

j_gene: TRBJ1-1
v_gene: TRBV15
d_gene: .
abundance: few
CDR3nt: TGTGCCACCAGCAGAACGTCGGGGGCCGGTGAAGCTTTCTTT
CDR3aa: CATSRTSGAGEAFF

j_gene: TRBJ2-3
v_gene: TRBV11-2
d_gene: .
abundance: few
CDR3nt: TGTGCCAGCAGCTTAAACCCCGTCACAGATACGCAGTATTTT
CDR3aa: CASSLNPVTDTQYF

j_gene: TRBJ2-2
v_gene: TRBV28
d_gene: .
abundance: .
CDR3nt: TGTGCCAGCAGTCCGTTCACAGGGCCCACCGGGGAGCTGTTTTTT
CDR3aa: CASSPFTGPTGELFF

j_gene: TRBJ1-5
v_gene: TRBV7-9
d_gene: .
abundance: .
CDR3nt: TGTGCCAGCAGTACAGGTCCGGGTCAGCCCCAGCATTTT
CDR3aa: CASSTGPGQPQHF

j_gene: TRBJ2-7
v_gene: TRBV15
d_gene: .
abundance: few
CDR3nt: TGTGCCACCAGCACCGAGCCAGCCTACGAGCAGTACTTC
CDR3aa: CATSTEPAYEQYF

j_gene: TRBJ2-5
v_gene: TRBV20-1
d_gene: .
abundance: .
CDR3nt: TGCAGTGCCGAGACAGAGCCTCAAGAGACCCAGTACTTC
CDR3aa: CSAETEPQETQYF

j_gene: TRBJ2-7
v_gene: TRBV28
d_gene: TRBD2
abundance: many
CDR3nt: TGTGCCAGCAGTTTATTCGGCGGGAGCTCCTACGAGCAGTACTTC
CDR3aa: CASSLFGGSSYEQYF

j_gene: TRBJ2-5
v_gene: TRBV12-3/TRBV12-4
d_gene: .
abundance: few
CDR3nt: TGTGCCAGCAGTTTGGTGGTAACGAGGCCAGAGACCCAGTACTTC
CDR3aa: CASSLVVTRPETQYF

j_gene: TRBJ1-1
v_gene: TRBV20-1
d_gene: .
abundance: few
CDR3nt: TGCAGTGCTAGACCGGGCCCTCGGGACACTGAAGCTTTCTTT
CDR3aa: CSARPGPRDTEAFF

j_gene: TRBJ1-4
v_gene: TRBV10-3
d_gene: .
abundance: .
CDR3nt: TGTGCCATCAGCCCTAGGGTTTGGGAAAAACTGTTTTTT
CDR3aa: CAISPRVWEKLFF

j_gene: TRBJ2-7
v_gene: TRBV28
d_gene: TRBD1
abundance: few
CDR3nt: TGTGCCAGCACCCAAAGGGGGGACAGGCCAAGCTACGAGCAGTACTTC
CDR3aa: CASTQRGDRPSYEQYF

j_gene: TRBJ2-7
v_gene: TRBV19
d_gene: .
abundance: .
CDR3nt: TGTGCCAGTAGTATCGTGTTGGGCCTGGGTGGCTACGAGCAGTACTTC
CDR3aa: CASSIVLGLGGYEQYF

j_gene: TRBJ1-6
v_gene: TRBV7-2
d_gene: .
abundance: many
CDR3nt: TGTGCCAGCAGCTTACCCACGGCTCGGTCACCCCTCCACTTT
CDR3aa: CASSLPTARSPLHF

j_gene: TRBJ2-1
v_gene: TRBV12-3/TRBV12-4
d_gene: TRBD2
abundance: .
CDR3nt: TGTGCCAGCAGCACTAGCGGGGAGTACAATGAGCAGTTCTTC
CDR3aa: CASSTSGEYNEQFF

j_gene: TRBJ1-6
v_gene: TRBV20-1
d_gene: .
abundance: .
CDR3nt: TGCAGTGCCCGACAGAGGGCCGGTTCACCCCTCCACTTT
CDR3aa: CSARQRAGSPLHF

j_gene: TRBJ2-2
v_gene: TRBV28
d_gene: .
abundance: .
CDR3nt: TGTGCCAGCAATAGCCCGAACACCGGGGAGCTGTTTTTT
CDR3aa: CASNSPNTGELFF

j_gene: TRBJ1-5
v_gene: TRBV7-9
d_gene: .
abundance: .
CDR3nt: TGTGCCAGCAGCCCTGGAGCCGGGGTCAGCAATCAGCCCCAGCATTTT
CDR3aa: CASSPGAGVSNQPQHF